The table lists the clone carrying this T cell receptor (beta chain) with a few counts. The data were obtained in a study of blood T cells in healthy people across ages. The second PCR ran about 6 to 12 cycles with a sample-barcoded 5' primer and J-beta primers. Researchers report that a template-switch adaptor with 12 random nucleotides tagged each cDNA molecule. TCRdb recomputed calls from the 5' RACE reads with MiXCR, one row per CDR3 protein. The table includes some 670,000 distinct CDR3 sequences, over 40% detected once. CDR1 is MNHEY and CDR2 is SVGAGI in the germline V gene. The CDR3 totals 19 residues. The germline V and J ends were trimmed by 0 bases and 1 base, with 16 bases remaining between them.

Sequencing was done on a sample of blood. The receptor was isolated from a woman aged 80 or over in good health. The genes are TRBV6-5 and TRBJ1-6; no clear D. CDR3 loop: CASSYSGRSMASYNSPLHF. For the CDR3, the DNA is TGTGCCAGCAGTTACTCGGGCAGGTCGATGGCGTCCTATAATTCACCCCTCCACTTT.